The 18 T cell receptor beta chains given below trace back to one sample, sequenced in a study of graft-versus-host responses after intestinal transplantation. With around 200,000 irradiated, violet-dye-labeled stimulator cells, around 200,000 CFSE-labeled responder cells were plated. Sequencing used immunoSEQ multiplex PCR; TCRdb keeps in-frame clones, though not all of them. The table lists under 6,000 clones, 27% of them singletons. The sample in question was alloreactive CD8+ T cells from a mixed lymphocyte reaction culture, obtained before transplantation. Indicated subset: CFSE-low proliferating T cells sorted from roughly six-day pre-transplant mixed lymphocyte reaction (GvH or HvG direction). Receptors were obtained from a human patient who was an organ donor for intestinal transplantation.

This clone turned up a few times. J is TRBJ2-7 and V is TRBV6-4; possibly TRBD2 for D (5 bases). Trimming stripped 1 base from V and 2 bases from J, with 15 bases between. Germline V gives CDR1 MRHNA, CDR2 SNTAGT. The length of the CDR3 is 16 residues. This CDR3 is CASSDFGLRRPYEQYV. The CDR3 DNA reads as TGTGCCAGCAGTGACTTCGGACTCAGGAGGCCCTACGAGCAGTACGTC.

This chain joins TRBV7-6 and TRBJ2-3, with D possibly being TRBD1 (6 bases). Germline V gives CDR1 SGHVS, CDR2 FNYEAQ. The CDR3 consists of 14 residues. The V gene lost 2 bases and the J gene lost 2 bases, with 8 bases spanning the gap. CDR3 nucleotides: TGTGCCAGCAGCTTACAGGGGATCACAGATACGCAGTATTTT. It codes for CASSLQGITDTQYF.

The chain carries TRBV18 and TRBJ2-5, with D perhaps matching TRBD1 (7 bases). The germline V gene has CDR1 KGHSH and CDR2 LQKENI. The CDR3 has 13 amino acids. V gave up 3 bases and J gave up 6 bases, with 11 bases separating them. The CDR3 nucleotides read TGTGCCAGCTCACCGTCAGGGGGGAAGACCCAGTACTTC. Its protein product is CASSPSGGKTQYF.

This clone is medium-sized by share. The CDR3 reads CASSFGTGGQPQHF. In DNA, the CDR3 is TGTGCCAGCAGTTTCGGGACAGGGGGACAGCCCCAGCATTTT. This chain joins TRBV27 and TRBJ1-5, with 11 bases matching TRBD1. Trimming removed 3 bases from V and 7 bases from J; junction bases left unmatched: 2. Germline CDR1 MNHEY, CDR2 SMNVEV (reference sequence). The length of the CDR3 is 14 residues.

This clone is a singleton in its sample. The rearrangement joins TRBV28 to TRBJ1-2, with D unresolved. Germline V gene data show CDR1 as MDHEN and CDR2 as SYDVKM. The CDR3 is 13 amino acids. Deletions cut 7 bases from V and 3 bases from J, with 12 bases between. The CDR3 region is CASTPGRDYGYTF. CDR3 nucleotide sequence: TGTGCCAGCACGCCCGGGAGGGACTATGGCTACACCTTC.

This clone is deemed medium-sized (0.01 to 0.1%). CDR3 nucleotides: TGTGCCAGCAGCTCAACAGGGGGCCTGGAGACCCAGTACTTC. This encodes CASSSTGGLETQYF. The V and J genes are TRBV7-3 and TRBJ2-5, with TRBD1 matching over 9 bases. In germline, CDR1 is SGHTA, CDR2 FQGTGA. V was clipped by 4 bases and J by 5 bases; unmatched bases: 5. This CDR3 region has 14 residues.

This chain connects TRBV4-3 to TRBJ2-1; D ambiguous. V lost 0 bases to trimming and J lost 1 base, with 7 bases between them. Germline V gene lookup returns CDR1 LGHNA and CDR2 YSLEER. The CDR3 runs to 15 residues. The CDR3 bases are TGCGCCAGCAGCCAAGAATCGGGTTCCTACAATGAGCAGTTCTTC. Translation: CASSQESGSYNEQFF.

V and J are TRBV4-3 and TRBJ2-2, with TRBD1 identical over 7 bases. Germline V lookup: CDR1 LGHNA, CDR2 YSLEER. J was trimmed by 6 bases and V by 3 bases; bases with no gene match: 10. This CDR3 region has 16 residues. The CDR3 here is CASSQVQGVESGELFF. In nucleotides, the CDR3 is TGCGCCAGCAGCCAGGTGCAGGGGGTTGAATCCGGGGAGCTGTTTTTT.

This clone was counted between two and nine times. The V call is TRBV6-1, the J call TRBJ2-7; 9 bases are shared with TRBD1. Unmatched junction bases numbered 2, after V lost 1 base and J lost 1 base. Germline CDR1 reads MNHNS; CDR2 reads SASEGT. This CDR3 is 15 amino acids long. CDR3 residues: CASSEGTGESYEQYF. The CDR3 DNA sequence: TGTGCCAGCAGTGAAGGGACAGGGGAATCCTACGAGCAGTACTTC.

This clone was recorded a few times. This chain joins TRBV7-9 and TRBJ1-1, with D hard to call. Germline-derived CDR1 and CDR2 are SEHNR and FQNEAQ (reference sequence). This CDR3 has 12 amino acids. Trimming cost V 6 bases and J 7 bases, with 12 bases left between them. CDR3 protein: CASRLRWVEAFF. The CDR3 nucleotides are TGTGCCAGCAGACTAAGATGGGTTGAAGCTTTCTTT.

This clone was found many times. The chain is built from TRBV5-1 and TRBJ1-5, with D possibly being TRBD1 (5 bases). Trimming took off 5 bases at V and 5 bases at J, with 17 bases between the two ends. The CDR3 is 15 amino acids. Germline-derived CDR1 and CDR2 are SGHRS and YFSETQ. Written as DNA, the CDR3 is TGCGCCAGCAGGCCAGGCCAGGGTACGGATCAGCCCCAGCATTTT. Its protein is CASRPGQGTDQPQHF.

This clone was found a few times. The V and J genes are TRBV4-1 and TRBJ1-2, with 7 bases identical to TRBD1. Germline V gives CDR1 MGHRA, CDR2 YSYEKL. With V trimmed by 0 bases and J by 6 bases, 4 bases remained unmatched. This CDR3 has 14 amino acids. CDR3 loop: CASSQEEGANGYTF. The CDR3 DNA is TGCGCCAGCAGCCAAGAGGAGGGGGCTAATGGCTACACCTTC.

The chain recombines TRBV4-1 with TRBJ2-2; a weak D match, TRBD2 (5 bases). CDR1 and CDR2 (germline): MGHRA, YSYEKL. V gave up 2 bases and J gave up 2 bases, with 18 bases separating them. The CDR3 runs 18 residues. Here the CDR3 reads CASSQYPPPLENTGELFF. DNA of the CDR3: TGCGCCAGCAGCCAATACCCCCCCCCACTAGAAAACACCGGGGAGCTGTTTTTT.

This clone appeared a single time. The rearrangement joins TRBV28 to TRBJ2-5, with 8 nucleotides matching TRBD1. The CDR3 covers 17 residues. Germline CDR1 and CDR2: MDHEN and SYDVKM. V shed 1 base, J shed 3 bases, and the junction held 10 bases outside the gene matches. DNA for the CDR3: TGTGCCAGCAGTTTATTAGTAGGCAGGGGGCCTGAAGAGACCCAGTACTTC. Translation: CASSLLVGRGPEETQYF. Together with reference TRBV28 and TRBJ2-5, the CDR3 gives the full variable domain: DVKVTQSSRYLVKRTGEKVFLECVQDMDHENMFWYRQDPGLGLRLIYFSYDVKMKEKGDIPEGYSVSREKKERFSLILESASTNQTSMYLCASSLLVGRGPEETQYFGPGTRLLVL.

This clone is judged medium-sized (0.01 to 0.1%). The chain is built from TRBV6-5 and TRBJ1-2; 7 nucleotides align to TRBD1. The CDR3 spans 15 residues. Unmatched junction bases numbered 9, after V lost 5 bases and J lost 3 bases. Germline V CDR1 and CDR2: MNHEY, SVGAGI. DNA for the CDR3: TGTGCCAGCAGTCTATCGACAGGGAGGTACTATGGCTACACCTTC. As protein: CASSLSTGRYYGYTF.

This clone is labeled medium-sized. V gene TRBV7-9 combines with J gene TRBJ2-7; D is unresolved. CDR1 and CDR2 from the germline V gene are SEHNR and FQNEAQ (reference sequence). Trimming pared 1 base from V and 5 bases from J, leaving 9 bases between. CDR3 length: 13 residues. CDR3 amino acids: CASSLVAVDEQYV. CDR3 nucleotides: TGTGCCAGCAGCTTAGTGGCGGTAGACGAGCAGTACGTC.

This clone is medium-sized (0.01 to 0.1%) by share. The CDR3 bases are TGTGCCAGCGGGTGGCGGGGGGGCCACACCGGGGAGCTGTTTTTT. Translation: CASGWRGGHTGELFF. The chain has TRBV6-5 and TRBJ2-2; 9 positions match TRBD2. With 8 bases clipped from V and 3 bases from J, the junction kept 7 bases outside the gene matches. The germline gives CDR1 MNHEY, CDR2 SVGAGI. The CDR3 consists of 15 residues.

The chain's CDR3 is CASSFETGYGETQYF. CDR3 DNA sequence: TGTGCCAGCAGTTTCGAGACAGGGTACGGAGAGACCCAGTACTTC. The chain couples TRBV28 to TRBJ2-5; the match to TRBD1 covers 7 bases. Germline CDR1 is MDHEN and CDR2 is SYDVKM. This CDR3 is built from 15 residues. The J segment lost 4 bases and the V segment lost 3 bases, leaving 8 bases of the junction unmatched.